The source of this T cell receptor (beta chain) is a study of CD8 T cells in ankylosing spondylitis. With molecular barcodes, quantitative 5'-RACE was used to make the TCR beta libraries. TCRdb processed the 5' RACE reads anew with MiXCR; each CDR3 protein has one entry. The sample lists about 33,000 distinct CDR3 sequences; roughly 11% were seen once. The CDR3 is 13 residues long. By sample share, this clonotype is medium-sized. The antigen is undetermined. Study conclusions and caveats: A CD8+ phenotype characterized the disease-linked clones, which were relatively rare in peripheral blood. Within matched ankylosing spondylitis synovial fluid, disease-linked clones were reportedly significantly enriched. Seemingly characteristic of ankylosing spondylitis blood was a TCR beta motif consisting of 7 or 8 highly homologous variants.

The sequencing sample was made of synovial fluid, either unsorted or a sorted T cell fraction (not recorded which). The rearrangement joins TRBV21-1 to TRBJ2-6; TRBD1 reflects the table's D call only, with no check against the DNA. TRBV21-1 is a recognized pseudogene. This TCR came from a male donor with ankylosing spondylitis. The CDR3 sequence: CAGGCSGANVLTF. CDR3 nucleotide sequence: TGTGCCGGGGGGTGCTCTGGGGCCAACGTCCTGACTTTC.